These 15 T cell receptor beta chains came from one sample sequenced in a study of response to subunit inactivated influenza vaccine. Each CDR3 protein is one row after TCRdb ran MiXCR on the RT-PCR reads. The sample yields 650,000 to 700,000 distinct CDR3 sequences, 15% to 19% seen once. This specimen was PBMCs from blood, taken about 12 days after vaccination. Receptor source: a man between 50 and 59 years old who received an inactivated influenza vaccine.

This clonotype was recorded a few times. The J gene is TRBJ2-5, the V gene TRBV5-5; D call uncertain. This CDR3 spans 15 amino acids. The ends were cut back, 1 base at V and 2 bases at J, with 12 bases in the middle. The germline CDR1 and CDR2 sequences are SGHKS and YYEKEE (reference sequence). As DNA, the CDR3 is TGTGCCAGCAGCTTGTCGCCGGTGCAACAAGAGACCCAGTACTTC. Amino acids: CASSLSPVQQETQYF.

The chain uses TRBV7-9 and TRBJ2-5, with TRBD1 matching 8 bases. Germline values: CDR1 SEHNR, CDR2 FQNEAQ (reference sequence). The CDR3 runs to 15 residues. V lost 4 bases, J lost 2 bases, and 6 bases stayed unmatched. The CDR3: CASSSPGQVQETQYF. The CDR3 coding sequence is TGTGCCAGCAGCTCACCGGGACAGGTACAAGAGACCCAGTACTTC.

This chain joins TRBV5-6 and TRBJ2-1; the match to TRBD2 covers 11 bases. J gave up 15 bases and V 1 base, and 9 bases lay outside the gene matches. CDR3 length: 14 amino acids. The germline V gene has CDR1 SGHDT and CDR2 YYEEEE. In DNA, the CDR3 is TGTGCCAGCAGCTTGAGGATAGCGGGGGGGCCGCTGTTCTTC. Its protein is CASSLRIAGGPLFF.

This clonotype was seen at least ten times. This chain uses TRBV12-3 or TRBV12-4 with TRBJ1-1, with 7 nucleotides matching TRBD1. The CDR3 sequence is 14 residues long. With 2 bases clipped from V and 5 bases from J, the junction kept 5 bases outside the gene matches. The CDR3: CASSLTGARTEAFF. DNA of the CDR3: TGTGCCAGCAGTTTAACAGGGGCGAGGACTGAAGCTTTCTTT.

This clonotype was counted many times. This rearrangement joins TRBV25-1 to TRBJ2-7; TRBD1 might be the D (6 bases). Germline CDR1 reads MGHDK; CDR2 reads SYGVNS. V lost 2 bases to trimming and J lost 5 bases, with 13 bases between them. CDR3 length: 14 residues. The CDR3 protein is CASSENRALDEQYF. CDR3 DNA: TGTGCCAGCAGTGAAAACAGGGCCCTCGACGAGCAGTACTTC.

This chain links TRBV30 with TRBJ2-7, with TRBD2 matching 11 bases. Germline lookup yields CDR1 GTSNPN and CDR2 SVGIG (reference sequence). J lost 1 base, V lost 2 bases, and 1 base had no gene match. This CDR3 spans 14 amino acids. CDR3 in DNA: TGTGCCTGGAGTCCTAGCGGGGGGTCCTACGAGCAGTACTTC. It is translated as CAWSPSGGSYEQYF.

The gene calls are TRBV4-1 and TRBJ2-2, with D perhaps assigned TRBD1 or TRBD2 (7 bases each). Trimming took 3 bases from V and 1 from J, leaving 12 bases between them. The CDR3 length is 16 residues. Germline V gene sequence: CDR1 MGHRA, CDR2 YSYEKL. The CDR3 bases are TGCGCCAGCAGCCAGGGGAGGGGGCGGAACACCGGGGAGCTGTTTTTT. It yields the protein CASSQGRGRNTGELFF.

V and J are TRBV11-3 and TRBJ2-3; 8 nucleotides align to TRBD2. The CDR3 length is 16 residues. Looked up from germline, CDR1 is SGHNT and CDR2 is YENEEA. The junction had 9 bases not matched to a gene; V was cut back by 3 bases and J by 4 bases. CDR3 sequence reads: CASSLLSSGGSDTQYF. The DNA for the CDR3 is TGTGCCAGCAGCTTGCTGTCCAGCGGGGGATCAGATACGCAGTATTTT.

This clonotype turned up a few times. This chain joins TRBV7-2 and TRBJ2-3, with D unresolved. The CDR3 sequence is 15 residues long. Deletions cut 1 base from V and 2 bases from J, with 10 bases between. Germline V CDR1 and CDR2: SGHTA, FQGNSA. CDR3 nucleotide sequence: TGTGCCAGCAGCTTAGAACCGGGCGCCACAGATACGCAGTATTTT. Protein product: CASSLEPGATDTQYF. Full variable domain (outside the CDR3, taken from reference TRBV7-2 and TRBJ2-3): GAGVSQSPSNKVTEKGKDVELRCDPISGHTALYWYRQSLGQGLEFLIYFQGNSAPDKSGLPSDRFSAERTGGSVSTLTIQRTQQEDSAVYLCASSLEPGATDTQYFGPGTRLTVL.

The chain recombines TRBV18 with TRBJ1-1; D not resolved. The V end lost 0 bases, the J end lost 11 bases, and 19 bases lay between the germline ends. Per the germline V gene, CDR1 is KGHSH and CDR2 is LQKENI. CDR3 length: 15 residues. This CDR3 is CASSPPALSGEVAFF. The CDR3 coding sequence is TGTGCCAGCTCACCACCGGCCCTATCTGGGGAGGTGGCTTTCTTT.

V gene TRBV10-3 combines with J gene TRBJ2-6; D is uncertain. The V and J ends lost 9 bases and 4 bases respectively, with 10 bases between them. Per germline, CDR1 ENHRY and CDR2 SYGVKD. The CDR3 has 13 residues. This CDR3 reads CAMALTGANVLTF. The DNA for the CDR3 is TGTGCCATGGCCTTGACAGGGGCCAACGTCCTGACTTTC.

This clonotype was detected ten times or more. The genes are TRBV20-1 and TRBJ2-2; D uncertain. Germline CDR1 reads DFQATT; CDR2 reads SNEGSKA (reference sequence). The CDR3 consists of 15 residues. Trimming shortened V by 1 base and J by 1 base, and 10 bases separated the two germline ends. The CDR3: CSARALRLNTGELFF. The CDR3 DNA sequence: TGCAGTGCTAGAGCCCTCCGACTGAACACCGGGGAGCTGTTTTTT.

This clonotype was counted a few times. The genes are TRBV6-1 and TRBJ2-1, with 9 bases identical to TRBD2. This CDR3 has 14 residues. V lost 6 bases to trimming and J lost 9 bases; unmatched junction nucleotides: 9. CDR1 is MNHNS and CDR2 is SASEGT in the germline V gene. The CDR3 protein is CASRSSGRIIEQFF. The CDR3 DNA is TGTGCCAGCAGAAGTAGCGGGAGAATTATTGAGCAGTTCTTC.

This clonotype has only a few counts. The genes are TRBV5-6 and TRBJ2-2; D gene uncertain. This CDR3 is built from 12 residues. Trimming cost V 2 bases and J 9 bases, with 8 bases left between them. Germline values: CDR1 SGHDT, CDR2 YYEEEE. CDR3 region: CASSFGSWELFF. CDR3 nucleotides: TGTGCCAGCAGCTTTGGGTCCTGGGAGCTGTTTTTT.

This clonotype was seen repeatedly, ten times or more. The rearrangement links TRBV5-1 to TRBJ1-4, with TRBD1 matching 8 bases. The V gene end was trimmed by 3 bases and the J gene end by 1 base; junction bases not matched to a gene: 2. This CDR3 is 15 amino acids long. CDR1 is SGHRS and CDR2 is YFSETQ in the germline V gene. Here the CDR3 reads CASSSTGGTNEKLFF. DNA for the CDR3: TGCGCCAGCAGCTCTACAGGGGGAACTAATGAAAAACTGTTTTTT.